This passage covers 10 T cell receptor beta chains from one sample sequenced in a study of cytomegalovirus exposure and HLA in healthy donors. The PCR used 60 Vbeta and 13 Jbeta primers. Clones were read by immunoSEQ multiplex PCR, and TCRdb kept only the in-frame ones, dropping some. Its clone listing holds tens of thousands of clones. Sequenced sample: PBMCs. All receptors derive from a woman aged 30 to 39 in good health and CMV-seropositive.

The rearrangement links TRBV30 to TRBJ2-1; D perhaps matches TRBD1 (6 bases). V was trimmed by 3 bases and J by 7 bases, leaving 13 bases between them. This CDR3 spans 13 amino acids. Per germline, CDR1 GTSNPN and CDR2 SVGIG (reference sequence). This CDR3 is CAWRKTGGNEQFF. The DNA for the CDR3 is TGTGCCTGGAGGAAGACAGGAGGTAATGAGCAGTTCTTC.

This chain joins TRBV14 and TRBJ2-7; weak D call: TRBD2 (6 bases). The CDR3 loop spans 15 amino acids. Looked up from germline, CDR1 is SGHDN and CDR2 is FVKESK. The germline V and J ends were trimmed by 6 bases and 0 bases, with 15 bases remaining between them. The CDR3 loop reads CASSASGYSSYEQYF. The CDR3 region has the DNA TGTGCCAGCAGTGCCAGCGGGTACAGCTCCTACGAGCAGTACTTC.

This chain joins TRBV6-6 and TRBJ1-2; tentatively, D is TRBD1 (5 bases). With 5 bases removed from V and 5 bases from J, the gap between germline ends came to 6 bases. CDR3 length: 11 amino acids. Germline CDR1 is MNHNY and CDR2 is SVGAGI (reference sequence). As DNA, the CDR3 is TGTGCCAGCAGTCGACAGTATGGCTACACCTTC. Protein product: CASSRQYGYTF.

The rearrangement joins TRBV6-5 to TRBJ2-2; TRBD2 aligns across 8 bases. Germline loops: CDR1 MNHEY, CDR2 SVGAGI. Losses at the gene ends were 8 bases for V and 6 bases for J; bases not matched to a gene: 5. CDR3 length: 13 residues. The CDR3 DNA reads as TGTGCCAGCTCGGGGGGGTTCGCCGGGGAGCTGTTTTTT. Translation gives CASSGGFAGELFF.

The chain joins TRBV9 to TRBJ2-1; TRBD2 matches at 8 bases. Unmatched junction bases numbered 1, after V lost 2 bases and J lost 3 bases. The CDR3 extends over 14 amino acids. Germline V CDR1 and CDR2: SGDLS, YYNGEE. CDR3 region: CASSVSGDYNEQFF. The CDR3 DNA is TGTGCCAGCAGCGTTAGCGGGGACTACAATGAGCAGTTCTTC.

The gene calls are TRBV19 and TRBJ1-6; 9 bases map to TRBD1. The CDR3 runs 15 residues. Per germline, CDR1 LNHDA and CDR2 SQIVND (reference sequence). The trim removed 3 bases at V and 7 bases at J, leaving 4 bases unmatched. The CDR3 region is CASSIPTGGNSPLHF. The CDR3 DNA reads as TGTGCCAGTAGTATCCCGACAGGGGGGAATTCACCCCTCCACTTT.

CDR3 amino acids: CAISGGRNTIYF. The CDR3 bases are TGTGCCATCAGTGGAGGGAGAAACACCATATATTTT. The V call is TRBV10-3, the J call TRBJ1-3; D gene unclear. There are 12 residues in the CDR3. The V end lost 4 bases, the J end lost 5 bases, and 6 bases lay between the germline ends. CDR1 and CDR2 (germline): ENHRY, SYGVKD.

The genes are TRBV5-1 and TRBJ2-7; the D gene is possibly TRBD1 (6 bases). Germline V gene sequence: CDR1 SGHRS, CDR2 YFSETQ. V gave up 0 bases and J gave up 4 bases, with 17 bases separating them. The CDR3 covers 16 residues. Here the CDR3 reads CASSLVQGLSEYEQYF. CDR3 in DNA: TGCGCCAGCAGCTTGGTTCAGGGGCTTAGCGAATACGAGCAGTACTTC.

The CDR3 DNA is TGTGCCACCAGCAGAGATCAGGGGTCCGGGCAGCCCCAGCATTTT. It is translated as CATSRDQGSGQPQHF. The rearrangement links TRBV15 to TRBJ1-5, with D perhaps TRBD1 (6 bases). Germline V lookup: CDR1 LNHNV, CDR2 YYDKDF (reference sequence). V lost 0 bases and J lost 7, with 13 bases in between. The CDR3 covers 15 residues.

The chain is built from TRBV29-1 and TRBJ2-3; a possible D gene is TRBD1 (6 bases). The CDR3 has 13 residues. CDR1 is SQVTM, CDR2 ANQGSEA, per germline. The CDR3 DNA follows: TGCAGTGTCGGACAGTATAGCACAGATACGCAGTATTTT. Translated, it gives CSVGQYSTDTQYF.